This is a list of T cell receptor beta chains from one sample in a study of T cell responses to AZD1222 COVID-19 vaccine. Some clones are missing from TCRdb's copy, which holds only in-frame ones; the method was immunoSEQ multiplex PCR. This sample carries some 110,000 clones, nearly 90% of them seen once, and the ten largest clones take about two fifths. This specimen consisted of peripheral blood, obtained 28 days after the second AZD1222 dose. Receptors originate from an adult who received the AZD1222 COVID-19 vaccine. Both conserved end residues are part of each CDR3. The D gene is left open where the match is weak. A row's size may be missing; if present it is once, few, many or a size class.

CDR3 length	V gene	clone size	D gene	J gene	CDR3 DNA	CDR3 protein
15	TRBV2	few	TRBD2	TRBJ2-7	TGTGCCAGCAGCTTACGGGGGGAGCGGTACTACGAGCAGTACTTC	CASSLRGERYYEQYF
16	TRBV7-5	.	.	TRBJ1-3	TGTGCCAGAAGCTTTCCGCCCTGGTTCTCTGGAAACACCATATATTTT	CARSFPPWFSGNTIYF
16	TRBV14	.	.	TRBJ1-1	TGTGCCAGCAGCCAAGCGGGGAGGGGAGTGAACACTGAAGCTTTCTTT	CASSQAGRGVNTEAFF
16	TRBV7-9	.	.	TRBJ1-1	TGTGCCAGCAGCTTAGTCCCCGGGTTGGTCGGCACTGAAGCTTTCTTT	CASSLVPGLVGTEAFF
16	TRBV6-2/TRBV6-3	.	.	TRBJ2-1	TGTGCCAGCAGTTACTCGAGCTGGGAACGCCACAATGAGCAGTTCTTC	CASSYSSWERHNEQFF
11	TRBV27	.	TRBD2	TRBJ2-7	TGTGCCACCCATAGCGGGTACGAGCAGTACTTC	CATHSGYEQYF
17	TRBV18	.	.	TRBJ2-4	TGTGCCAGCTCACCCCAAGACGGAGCGCTAGCCAAAAACATTCAGTACTTC	CASSPQDGALAKNIQYF
14	TRBV5-6	.	.	TRBJ2-7	TGTGCCAGCAGCTTGGCCGGGTATCGTCACGAGCAGTACTTC	CASSLAGYRHEQYF
13	TRBV19	.	.	TRBJ2-5	TGTGCCAGTAGTATACGGGGGACGGAGACCCAGTACTTC	CASSIRGTETQYF
13	TRBV5-4	.	TRBD2	TRBJ2-7	TGTGCCAGCAGAACTAGCGGCTCTAGGGAGCAGTACTTC	CASRTSGSREQYF
15	TRBV2	.	TRBD2	TRBJ2-7	TGTGCCAGCAGGTTGTCCCTAGCGGGACAAGACGAGCAGTACTTC	CASRLSLAGQDEQYF
16	TRBV4-3	.	TRBD2	TRBJ2-7	TGCGCCAGCAGCCTAGGACTAGCGGGAGGATCGTACGAGCAGTACTTC	CASSLGLAGGSYEQYF
14	TRBV5-1	.	TRBD1	TRBJ1-6	TGCGCCAGCAGCTTGACAGGGGGCGGTTCACCCCTCCACTTT	CASSLTGGGSPLHF
13	TRBV19	.	.	TRBJ1-5	TGTGCCAGTAAAGGGGAAGGGGCCCCGTCCCAGCATTTT	CASKGEGAPSQHF
16	TRBV7-3	.	TRBD1	TRBJ1-6	TGTGCCAGCAGCTTAAAGGGGGGGGACAGAGGGTCACCCCTCCACTTT	CASSLKGGDRGSPLHF
15	TRBV4-1	.	TRBD1	TRBJ1-2	TGCGCCAGCAGCCAAGAGGGCAGGGGGCACTATGGCTACACCTTC	CASSQEGRGHYGYTF
12	TRBV28	.	.	TRBJ2-7	TGTGCCAGCAGTTCCTCGGTATACGAGCAGTACTTC	CASSSSVYEQYF
16	TRBV10-3	.	TRBD1	TRBJ1-3	TGTGCCACCATGGGCCTGACAGGGATTAAAAGAGACACCATATATTTT	CATMGLTGIKRDTIYF
14	TRBV11-2	.	TRBD2	TRBJ2-2	TGTGCCAGCAGCTCCCAGCGGGAATCCGGGGAGCTGTTTTTT	CASSSQRESGELFF
11	TRBV11-2	.	.	TRBJ1-2	TGTGCCAGCAGCTTAGGGGGGGTAGGCACCTTC	CASSLGGVGTF
13	TRBV5-1	.	.	TRBJ2-5	TGCGCCAGCAGTTCGGCAGGGTCCGGGACCCAGTACTTC	CASSSAGSGTQYF
14	TRBV5-4	.	.	TRBJ2-3	TGTGCCAGCAGCGTCACGGTCGGGGGTGATACGCAGTATTTT	CASSVTVGGDTQYF
13	TRBV11-2	.	.	TRBJ1-2	TGTGCCAGCAGCTCTCGGGGAGACTATGGCTACACCTTC	CASSSRGDYGYTF
12	TRBV12-3/TRBV12-4	.	TRBD1	TRBJ2-7	TGTGCCAGCAGGACAGGGGTGAACGAGCAGTACTTC	CASRTGVNEQYF
11	TRBV28	.	.	TRBJ1-2	TGTTCCACCGTCGGGAACTATGGCTACACCTTC	CSTVGNYGYTF
16	TRBV13	.	.	TRBJ2-7	TGTGCCAGCAGCTTCCTTTCGACAGGCCAATCCTACGAGCAGTACTTC	CASSFLSTGQSYEQYF
13	TRBV12-3/TRBV12-4	once	.	TRBJ2-3	TGTGCCAGCAGTTTAGGATTTGCAGATACGCAGTATTTT	CASSLGFADTQYF
18	TRBV19	.	TRBD1	TRBJ2-6	TGTGCCAGTAGACCTCCGGGACAGGCTTTCTCTGGGGCCAACGTCCTGACTTTC	CASRPPGQAFSGANVLTF
16	TRBV27	.	.	TRBJ2-7	TGTGCCAGCAGTTTATTACAGAGGACTGGGATCGACGAGCAGTACTTC	CASSLLQRTGIDEQYF
15	TRBV19	.	TRBD1	TRBJ1-1	TGTGCCAGTAGGAAGGAGACAGGGTGGAACACTGAAGCTTTCTTT	CASRKETGWNTEAFF
15	TRBV7-3	.	TRBD2	TRBJ2-3	TGTGCCAGCAGCTCTAGACTAGCGGGCACAGATACGCAGTATTTT	CASSSRLAGTDTQYF
15	TRBV19	few	.	TRBJ2-2	TGTGCCAGCGTCCCAGGGGTACCCTACACCGGGGAGCTGTTTTTT	CASVPGVPYTGELFF
12	TRBV7-8	.	.	TRBJ2-1	TGTGCCAGCAGCTTAGTCCACAGGGAGCAGTTCTTC	CASSLVHREQFF
12	TRBV28	.	.	TRBJ2-7	TGTGCCAGCAGTTTGACGGCCTACGAGCAGTACTTC	CASSLTAYEQYF
12	TRBV7-2	.	.	TRBJ1-5	TGTGCCAGCACCCTTCCCAATCAGCCCCAGCATTTT	CASTLPNQPQHF
16	TRBV11-2	.	TRBD2	TRBJ2-7	TGTGCCAGCAGCTTACGGAGGACTAGCGGAGGGGGTGAGCAGTACTTC	CASSLRRTSGGGEQYF
15	TRBV27	.	.	TRBJ1-1	TGTGCCAGCAGTCCCGCGGACAGAGAGAACACTGAAGCTTTCTTT	CASSPADRENTEAFF
15	TRBV6-5	.	.	TRBJ2-2	TGTGCCGGATGTGAGGCGGGAAGGAACACCGGGGAGCTGTTTTTT	CAGCEAGRNTGELFF
16	TRBV3-1/TRBV3-2	.	.	TRBJ2-2	TGTGCCAGCAGCCATCGTTGGGGAATCGGCACCGGGGAGCTGTTTTTT	CASSHRWGIGTGELFF
16	TRBV28	once	TRBD1	TRBJ2-1	TGTGCCAGCAGTCCGACCGGGACAGGCCTCTACAATGAGCAGTTCTTC	CASSPTGTGLYNEQFF